Following are 14 T cell receptor beta chains from one sample sequenced in a study of blood T cell repertoires in COVID-19. The method was immunoSEQ multiplex PCR; TCRdb's version includes in-frame clones alone and lacks a portion of them. The sample has approximately 490,000 clones; 88% are singletons. Sample: PBMCs or T cells enriched from blood (not recorded which). Receptors were obtained from a woman aged 55-75 years who had recovered from COVID-19.

The chain carries TRBV30 and TRBJ1-1, with D possibly matching TRBD1 (6 bases). CDR3 length equals 13 residues. CDR1 and CDR2 from the germline V gene are GTSNPN and SVGIG (reference sequence). The V gene lost 0 bases and the J gene lost 5 bases, with 10 bases spanning the gap. The CDR3 here is CAWSVTGSTEAFF. In nucleotides, the CDR3 is TGTGCCTGGAGTGTAACAGGGTCTACTGAAGCTTTCTTT.

The V and J genes are TRBV7-2 and TRBJ2-4; D might be TRBD1 (5 bases). The CDR3 length is 17 residues. With 6 bases removed from V and 3 bases from J, the gap between germline ends came to 21 bases. The germline CDR1 and CDR2 sequences are SGHTA and FQGNSA. In nucleotides, the CDR3 is TGTGCCAGCAGTACCCCCATGTCAGGGAAGGGCAAAAACATTCAGTACTTC. It yields the protein CASSTPMSGKGKNIQYF.

The CDR3 DNA sequence: TGTGCCAGCAGCCGGACGGGACAGGCTCACACCATATATTTT. Amino acid sequence: CASSRTGQAHTIYF. The chain carries TRBV5-6 and TRBJ1-3; 8 nucleotides line up with TRBD1. There are 14 residues in the CDR3. The V gene end was trimmed by 4 bases and the J gene end by 8 bases; junction bases not matched to a gene: 8. CDR1 and CDR2 from the germline V gene are SGHDT and YYEEEE.

The V call is TRBV7-9, the J call TRBJ1-2, with 9 positions matching TRBD1. CDR1 SEHNR and CDR2 FQNEAQ come from the germline V gene (reference sequence). V lost 5 bases to trimming and J lost 3 bases; unmatched junction nucleotides: 4. The CDR3 spans 14 residues. The CDR3 DNA sequence: TGTGCCAGCAGCACAGGGGGCGCCTACTATGGCTACACCTTC. It translates to CASSTGGAYYGYTF.

This rearrangement joins TRBV13 to TRBJ2-1; tentative D call: TRBD1 (6 bases). V was shortened by 2 bases and J by 7 bases, with 9 bases between the two germline ends. The CDR3 length is 13 residues. Germline-derived CDR1 and CDR2 are PRHDT and FYEKMQ (reference sequence). The CDR3: CASSLRGSNEQFF. The CDR3 DNA reads TGTGCCAGCAGCTTAAGGGGGTCTAATGAGCAGTTCTTC. The entire variable domain, with the rest obtained from reference TRBV13 and TRBJ2-1, is as follows: AAGVIQSPRHLIKEKRETATLKCYPIPRHDTVYWYQQGPGQDPQFLISFYEKMQSDKGSIPDRFSAQQFSDYHSELNMSSLELGDSALYFCASSLRGSNEQFFGPGTRLTVL.

This chain uses TRBV18 with TRBJ2-6; perhaps TRBD1 as D (5 bases). V lost 5 bases, J lost 1 base, and 18 bases lay in between. CDR3 size: 18 residues. The V gene's germline CDR1 is KGHSH and CDR2 LQKENI. CDR3 coding DNA: TGTGCCAGCTCATTCTCAGGGTCCTGGGTTTCTGGGGCCAACGTCCTGACTTTC. It yields the protein CASSFSGSWVSGANVLTF. Full variable domain (missing parts from reference TRBV18 and TRBJ2-6): NAGVMQNPRHLVRRRGQEARLRCSPMKGHSHVYWYRQLPEEGLKFMVYLQKENIIDESGMPKERFSAEFPKEGPSILRIQQVVRGDSAAYFCASSFSGSWVSGANVLTFGAGSRLTVL.

The chain has TRBV30 and TRBJ1-4, with D maybe TRBD1 (6 bases). Trimming took 0 bases from V and 1 from J, leaving 9 bases between them. This CDR3 spans 15 amino acids. Germline CDR1 and CDR2: GTSNPN and SVGIG (reference sequence). As DNA, the CDR3 is TGTGCCTGGAGTGTAGGGGGGGGAACTAATGAAAAACTGTTTTTT. It encodes CAWSVGGGTNEKLFF.

The chain uses TRBV29-1 and TRBJ1-1; TRBD1 might be the D (6 bases). This CDR3 has 14 amino acids. Looked up from germline, CDR1 is SQVTM and CDR2 is ANQGSEA. Trimming removed 3 bases at V and 4 bases at J, with 15 bases between. The CDR3 reads CSVEGQNRATEAFF. CDR3 DNA sequence: TGCAGCGTTGAGGGGCAGAACAGGGCCACTGAAGCTTTCTTT.

The chain carries TRBV14 and TRBJ2-1, with 7 bases fitting TRBD2. V shed 2 bases and J 2 bases; nucleotides not matched to a gene: 6. The CDR3 is 16 residues long. The V gene's germline CDR1 is SGHDN and CDR2 FVKESK. The CDR3 region is CASSQRGTIPYNEQFF. The CDR3 DNA reads as TGTGCCAGCAGCCAACGGGGGACTATCCCCTACAATGAGCAGTTCTTC.

V usage is TRBV7-9 and J usage is TRBJ1-1; D call uncertain. Trimming took off 2 bases at V and 5 bases at J, with 6 bases between the two ends. Germline values: CDR1 SEHNR, CDR2 FQNEAQ (reference sequence). The CDR3 has 12 residues. The CDR3 sequence: CASSLLRTEAFF. In nucleotides, the CDR3 is TGTGCCAGCAGCTTATTGAGGACTGAAGCTTTCTTT. Complete variable domain (other parts from reference TRBV7-9 and TRBJ1-1): DTGVSQNPRHKITKRGQNVTFRCDPISEHNRLYWYRQTLGQGPEFLTYFQNEAQLEKSRLLSDRFSAERPKGSFSTLEIQRTEQGDSAMYLCASSLLRTEAFFGQGTRLTVV.

This rearrangement joins TRBV5-1 to TRBJ2-7, with D perhaps TRBD1 (6 bases). Deletions cut 3 bases from V and 3 bases from J, with 19 bases between. This CDR3 contains 16 residues. CDR1 and CDR2 (germline): SGHRS, YFSETQ. The CDR3 DNA follows: TGCGCCAGCAGCTCATACTACGGACAGATTTTCTACGAGCAGTACGTC. This codes for CASSSYYGQIFYEQYV.

V usage is TRBV25-1 and J usage is TRBJ1-6, with 8 positions matching TRBD1. J lost 5 bases, V lost 6 bases, and 3 bases had no gene match. This CDR3 has 14 residues. From germline, CDR1 is MGHDK and CDR2 SYGVNS. The CDR3 spells CASRTGGDNSPLHF. CDR3 DNA: TGTGCCAGCAGAACAGGGGGAGATAATTCACCCCTCCACTTT.

This chain links TRBV7-2 with TRBJ2-7; weak D call: TRBD1 (5 bases). The germline V gene has CDR1 SGHTA and CDR2 FQGNSA. The CDR3 sequence is 14 residues long. The V gene lost 1 base and the J gene lost 3 bases, with 10 bases spanning the gap. The CDR3 reads CASSLEQASYEQYV. The DNA of the CDR3 is TGTGCCAGCAGCTTAGAACAGGCGAGCTACGAGCAGTACGTC.

The rearrangement uses TRBV28 and TRBJ2-7, with 10 bases lining up with TRBD2. The V and J ends lost 8 bases and 4 bases, in that order; junction bases with no gene match: 8. The CDR3 length is 14 residues. From germline, CDR1 is MDHEN and CDR2 SYDVKM. The CDR3 protein is CASGKAGGQYEQYV. CDR3 in DNA: TGTGCCAGCGGCAAAGCGGGGGGGCAGTACGAGCAGTACGTC.